This T cell receptor beta chain is from a study of Graves' ophthalmopathy and Graves' hyperthyroidism. About the study: No treatment had been given when peripheral blood was collected at initial diagnosis.

CDR1 and CDR2 (germline): MGHDK, SYGVNS. This CDR3 spans 11 amino acids. No donor had other autoimmune disease, uncontrolled infection, pregnancy or lactation. RNA transcripts were the source from which TCR beta CDR3 regions were amplified. After a first-round RT-PCR with HTBI primers, a second-round multiplex PCR was run. Each CDR3 protein is one row after TCRdb ran MiXCR on the multiplex PCR reads. Of almost 750,000 distinct CDR3 sequences in the sample, 35% to 50% were seen once. This clonotype originated in an adult man with Graves' ophthalmopathy. V usage is TRBV25-1 and J usage is TRBJ2-7; 10 nucleotides align to TRBD1. The J call is in doubt because the DNA end fits TRBJ2-1 better. Sequencing was carried out using peripheral blood. The CDR3 spells CASRDRGEQFF. DNA of the CDR3: TGTGCCAGCCGGGACAGGGGCGAGCAGTTCTTC.